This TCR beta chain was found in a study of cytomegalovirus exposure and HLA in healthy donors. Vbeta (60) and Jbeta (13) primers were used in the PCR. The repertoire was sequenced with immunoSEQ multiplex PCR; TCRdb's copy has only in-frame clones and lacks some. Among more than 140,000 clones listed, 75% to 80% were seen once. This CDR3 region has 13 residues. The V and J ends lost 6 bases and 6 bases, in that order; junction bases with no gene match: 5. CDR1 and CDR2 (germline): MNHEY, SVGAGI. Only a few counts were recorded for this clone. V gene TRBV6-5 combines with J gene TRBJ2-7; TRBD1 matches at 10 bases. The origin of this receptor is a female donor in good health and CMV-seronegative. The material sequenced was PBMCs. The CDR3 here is CASRPGQGPEQYF. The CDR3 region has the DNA TGTGCCAGCAGACCGGGACAGGGGCCCGAGCAGTACTTC.